This T cell receptor (beta chain) is drawn from a study of blood T cell repertoires in COVID-19. Whole-study context: PBMCs, B-cell-depleted T cells, or T cells provided the cDNA or gDNA that made up the material.

TCRdb's copy holds only in-frame clones and misses some; the assay was immunoSEQ multiplex PCR. The sample lists 300,000 to 450,000 clones, more than 80% occurring once. This clone was seen only a few times. Seattle patients were enrolled while actively infected and followed longitudinally. This sequence was found in a woman between 25 and 40 years old with COVID-19, enrolled during active disease. The source material was peripheral blood.

The CDR3 protein is CASSSTGGNEKLFF. The CDR3 bases are TGTGCCAGCAGTTCAACAGGGGGGAATGAAAAACTGTTTTTT. The V and J genes are TRBV6-5 and TRBJ1-4; 8 bases are shared with TRBD1. V dropped 4 bases and J dropped 5; count of bases not matched to a gene: 3. Germline CDR1 reads MNHEY; CDR2 reads SVGAGI. The CDR3 loop spans 14 amino acids.